What follows are 3 T cell receptor beta chains derived from one specimen sequenced in a study of blood T cell repertoires in COVID-19. Data came from immunoSEQ multiplex PCR; TCRdb stores just in-frame clones and leaves some out. The table has about 150,000 clones, about four fifths seen once; the top ten hold around 3%. The sequenced sample was peripheral blood. The receptor source for this set is a woman older than 75 with acute or convalescent COVID-19.

The chain is built from TRBV5-1 and TRBJ2-7; possible D gene TRBD1, 6 bases. Germline-derived CDR1 and CDR2 are SGHRS and YFSETQ. Trimming pared 4 bases from V and 0 bases from J, leaving 20 bases between. This CDR3 region has 17 residues. Here the CDR3 reads CASSLGAPGHLSYEQYF. DNA for the CDR3: TGCGCCAGCAGCCTCGGAGCCCCGGGACACCTCTCCTACGAGCAGTACTTC.

This chain links TRBV19 with TRBJ2-5, with D perhaps TRBD2 (6 bases). V was pared by 10 bases and J by 5 bases, with 17 bases between. The germline CDR1 and CDR2 sequences are LNHDA and SQIVND (reference sequence). The CDR3 covers 13 residues. The DNA of the CDR3 is TGTGCCACCCGGGACTCCTCAGCCGAGACCCAGTACTTC. Its protein product is CATRDSSAETQYF.

This chain connects TRBV7-3 to TRBJ2-3, with 10 bases matching TRBD2. The CDR3 runs 15 residues. Germline V gene lookup returns CDR1 SGHTA and CDR2 FQGTGA. The trim removed 8 bases at V and 2 bases at J, leaving 7 bases unmatched. As DNA, the CDR3 is TGTGCCAGCTCCCCTAGCGGGGGCTTCACAGATACGCAGTATTTT. Protein product: CASSPSGGFTDTQYF.